This T cell receptor beta chain comes out of a study of T cell responses to AZD1222 COVID-19 vaccine. For this clone: Its matching antigen is unknown.

TCRdb's copy holds only in-frame clones and misses some; the assay was immunoSEQ multiplex PCR. In the table there are approximately 70,000 clones, around three quarters of which are singletons. Overall study findings and caveats: When two AZD1222 doses had been given, Spike-specific TCR breadth and depth rose. There were repertoire samples only from the period after the peak T cell response.

The CDR3 is 16 amino acids. The V gene's germline CDR1 is DFQATT and CDR2 SNEGSKA (reference sequence). V was pared by 3 bases and J by 4 bases, with 19 bases between. The sequence was collected from an adult who received the AZD1222 COVID-19 vaccine. This chain joins TRBV20-1 and TRBJ1-5; perhaps TRBD1 as D (5 bases). This material consisted of peripheral blood, taken 28 days after the second AZD1222 dose. CDR3 sequence reads: CSASTKSGGLNQPQHF. CDR3 DNA sequence: TGCAGTGCTAGTACTAAGTCGGGGGGATTAAATCAGCCCCAGCATTTT.